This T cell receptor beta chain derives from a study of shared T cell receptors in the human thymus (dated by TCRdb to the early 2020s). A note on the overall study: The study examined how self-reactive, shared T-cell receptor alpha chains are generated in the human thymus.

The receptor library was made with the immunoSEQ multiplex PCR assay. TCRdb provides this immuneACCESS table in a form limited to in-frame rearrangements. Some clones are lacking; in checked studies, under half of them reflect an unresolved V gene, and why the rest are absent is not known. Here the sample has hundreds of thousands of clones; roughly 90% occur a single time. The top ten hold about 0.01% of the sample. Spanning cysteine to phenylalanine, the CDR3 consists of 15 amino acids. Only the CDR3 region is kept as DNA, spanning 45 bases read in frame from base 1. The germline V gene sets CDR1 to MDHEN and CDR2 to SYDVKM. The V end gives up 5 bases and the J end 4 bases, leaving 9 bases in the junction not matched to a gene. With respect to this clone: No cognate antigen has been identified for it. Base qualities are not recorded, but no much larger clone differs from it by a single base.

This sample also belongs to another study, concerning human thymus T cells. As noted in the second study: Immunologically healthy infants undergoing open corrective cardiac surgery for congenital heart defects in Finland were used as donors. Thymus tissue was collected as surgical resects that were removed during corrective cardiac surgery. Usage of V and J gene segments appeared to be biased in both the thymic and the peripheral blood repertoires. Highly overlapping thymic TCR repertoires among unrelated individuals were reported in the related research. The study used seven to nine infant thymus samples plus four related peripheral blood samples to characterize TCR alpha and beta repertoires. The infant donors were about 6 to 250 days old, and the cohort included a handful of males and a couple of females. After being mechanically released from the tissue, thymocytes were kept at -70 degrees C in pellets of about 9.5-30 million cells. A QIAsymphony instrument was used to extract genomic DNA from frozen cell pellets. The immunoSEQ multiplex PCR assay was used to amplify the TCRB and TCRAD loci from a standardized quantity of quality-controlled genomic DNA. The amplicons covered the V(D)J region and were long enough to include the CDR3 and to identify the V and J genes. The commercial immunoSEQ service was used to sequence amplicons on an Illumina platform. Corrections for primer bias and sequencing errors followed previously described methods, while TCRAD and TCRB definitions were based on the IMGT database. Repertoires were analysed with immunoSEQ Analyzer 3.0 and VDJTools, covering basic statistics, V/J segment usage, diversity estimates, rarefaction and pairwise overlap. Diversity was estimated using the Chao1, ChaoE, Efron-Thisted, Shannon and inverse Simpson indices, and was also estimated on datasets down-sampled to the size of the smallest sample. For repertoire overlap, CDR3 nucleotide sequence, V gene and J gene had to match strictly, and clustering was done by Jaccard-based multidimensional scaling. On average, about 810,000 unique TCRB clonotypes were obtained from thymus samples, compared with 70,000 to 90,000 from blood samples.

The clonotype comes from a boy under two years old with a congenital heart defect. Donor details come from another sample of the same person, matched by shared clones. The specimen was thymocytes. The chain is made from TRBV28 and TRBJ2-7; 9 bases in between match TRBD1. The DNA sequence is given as TGTGCCAGCAGTAACTACAGGGGGCGGCGTTACGAGCAGTACTTC. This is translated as CASSNYRGRRYEQYF.